The 8 T cell receptor beta chains below were found in one sample sequenced in a study of blood T cell repertoires in COVID-19 (dated by TCRdb to the early 2020s). The library was made by the immunoSEQ multiplex PCR assay. TCRdb mirrors the immuneACCESS table, restricted to in-frame sequences. Some clones are absent from its copies; in checked studies, under half trace to an unresolved V gene, and the reason for the others is unknown. Recorded for this sample are roughly 170,000 clones; approximately 86% of them occurred a single time. 2.7% of the sample is taken by the ten largest. Sequences were obtained from peripheral blood. The receptors derive from a man aged 40-55 years with active or convalescent COVID-19.

This chain links TRBV24-1 with TRBJ2-7; 12 nucleotides line up with TRBD2. J was trimmed by 2 bases and V by 3 bases; bases with no gene match: 4. The CDR3 is made up of 16 amino acids. Looked up from germline, CDR1 is KGHDR and CDR2 is SFDVKD. CDR3 DNA: TGTGCCACCAGTGATCCTACTAGCGGGGGGACCTACGAGCAGTACTTC. Protein product: CATSDPTSGGTYEQYF.

CDR3 region: CASSLASRGAGEQYF. DNA for the CDR3: TGTGCCAGCAGCTTAGCCTCGCGGGGGGCCGGGGAGCAGTACTTC. This chain uses TRBV7-6 with TRBJ2-7, with 8 bases aligning to TRBD2. The germline gives CDR1 SGHVS, CDR2 FNYEAQ. Unmatched junction bases numbered 8, after V lost 0 bases and J lost 7 bases. This CDR3 has 15 amino acids. Variable domain in full (rest from reference TRBV7-6 and TRBJ2-7): GAGVSQSPRYKVTKRGQDVALRCDPISGHVSLYWYRQALGQGPEFLTYFNYEAQQDKSGLPNDRFSAERPEGSISTLTIQRTEQRDSAMYRCASSLASRGAGEQYFGPGTRLTVT.

This chain links TRBV12-3 or TRBV12-4 with TRBJ1-2; D is possibly TRBD1 (5 bases). Deletions cut 3 bases from V and 6 bases from J, with 11 bases between. The CDR3 length is 13 residues. The CDR3 protein is CASSLAGPDGYTF. In nucleotides, the CDR3 is TGTGCCAGCAGTTTGGCAGGGCCGGATGGCTACACCTTC.

Details on this clone: Other nucleotide sequences in the sample specify the same CDR3. V and J are TRBV28 and TRBJ1-2, with D perhaps TRBD1 (6 bases). Germline V lookup: CDR1 MDHEN, CDR2 SYDVKM. The V end was cut by 6 bases, the J end by 4 bases, with 18 bases between. This CDR3 has 15 residues. The CDR3 region is CASSPSAPDSYGYTF. The CDR3 region has the DNA TGTGCCAGCAGCCCGAGCGCGCCGGACAGCTATGGCTACACCTTC.

The J gene is TRBJ2-7, the V gene TRBV6-2 or TRBV6-3; 11 bases map to TRBD2. The V gene end was trimmed by 2 bases and the J gene end by 4 bases; junction bases not matched to a gene: 10. The germline V gene encodes CDR1 MNHEY and CDR2 SVGEGT. The CDR3 covers 17 residues. The CDR3 region has the DNA TGTGCCAGCAGTTACCCGACTAGCGGGGTGGCCCGGTACGAGCAGTACTTC. This translates into CASSYPTSGVARYEQYF.

This clone was recorded at least ten times. The V call is TRBV9, the J call TRBJ1-2, with 7 bases matching TRBD1. The V gene's germline CDR1 is SGDLS and CDR2 YYNGEE. The V gene end was trimmed by 4 bases and the J gene end by 6 bases; junction bases not matched to a gene: 6. The CDR3 loop spans 13 amino acids. The CDR3 region has the DNA TGTGCCAGCAGCCCAGGACAGGAGGATGGCTACACCTTC. This encodes CASSPGQEDGYTF.

The rearrangement joins TRBV4-3 to TRBJ1-2; tentative D call: TRBD1 (6 bases). Germline V gene lookup returns CDR1 LGHNA and CDR2 YSLEER. This CDR3 has 15 amino acids. The V end was cut by 0 bases, the J end by 4 bases, with 12 bases between. CDR3 bases: TGCGCCAGCAGCCAAGATCGGGGAGGGGGCTATGGCTACACCTTC. Translated: CASSQDRGGGYGYTF.

This sequence joins TRBV3-1 (or the pseudogene TRBV3-2) and TRBJ2-1; 8 positions match TRBD1. Germline CDR1 is LGHDT and CDR2 is YNNKEL (reference sequence). V gave up 4 bases and J gave up 8 bases; unmatched junction bases: 10. CDR3 size: 15 residues. In nucleotides, the CDR3 is TGTGCCAGCAGCCCCCGCTTCAGGGGGCAGGATGAGCAGTTCTTC. Protein: CASSPRFRGQDEQFF.